This is a list of T cell receptor beta chains from one sample in a study of shared clonotypes between healthy human individuals. The table came from immunoSEQ multiplex PCR; TCRdb's copy has only in-frame clones and leaves some out. Of over 950,000 clones listed, 70% to 85% are singletons. The sequenced material came from memory CD4+ T cells from PBMCs. The receptor source for this set is a man aged 18 to 29 in good health. Some clones in this sample may be carry-over from other donors' samples. CDR3s include the opening cysteine and the closing phenylalanine or tryptophan. Each record gives: CDR3 DNA, CDR3 protein, V gene, D gene, J gene, clone size. A D gene is named only where the DNA matches it firmly. A row's size may be missing; if present it is once, few, many or a size class.

CDR3nt: TGTGCCAGTAGTATAGATCTAGGGTCCCGGACTAAGGTTGATGGCTACACCTTC
CDR3aa: CASSIDLGSRTKVDGYTF
v_gene: TRBV19
d_gene: -
j_gene: TRBJ1-2
abundance: -

CDR3nt: TGTGCCAGCAGCTTAGCAATTACTGAGAACATTCAGTACTTC
CDR3aa: CASSLAITENIQYF
v_gene: TRBV11-2
d_gene: -
j_gene: TRBJ2-4
abundance: -

CDR3nt: TGTGCCAGCAGCTTAGTAGGAAAGGCCTCAATGAACACTGAAGCTTTCTTT
CDR3aa: CASSLVGKASMNTEAFF
v_gene: TRBV7-9
d_gene: -
j_gene: TRBJ1-1
abundance: few

CDR3nt: TGTGCCAGCAGCCAAGAGAGGGGGCGCTATGGCTACACCTTC
CDR3aa: CASSQERGRYGYTF
v_gene: TRBV4-2
d_gene: TRBD1
j_gene: TRBJ1-2
abundance: -

CDR3nt: TGTGCCAGCAGCCCAATCGGTGGCACAGATACGCAGTATTTT
CDR3aa: CASSPIGGTDTQYF
v_gene: TRBV9
d_gene: -
j_gene: TRBJ2-3
abundance: -

CDR3nt: TGCGCCAGCAGTCAATCCTCCTGGCCGGAGCCCCAGCATTTT
CDR3aa: CASSQSSWPEPQHF
v_gene: TRBV23-1
d_gene: -
j_gene: TRBJ1-5
abundance: once

CDR3nt: TGCGCCAGCAGCTTGGCCGGTCCGGGGAACACTGAAGCTTTCTTT
CDR3aa: CASSLAGPGNTEAFF
v_gene: TRBV5-1
d_gene: -
j_gene: TRBJ1-1
abundance: once

CDR3nt: TGTGCCAGCGGGATTGAAATCGGTTACACTGAAGCTTTCTTT
CDR3aa: CASGIEIGYTEAFF
v_gene: TRBV5-4
d_gene: -
j_gene: TRBJ1-1
abundance: -

CDR3nt: TGTGCCACCAGCAGAGATGGCATATCCGCGGACTCTGGAAACACCATATATTTT
CDR3aa: CATSRDGISADSGNTIYF
v_gene: TRBV15
d_gene: -
j_gene: TRBJ1-3
abundance: -

CDR3nt: TGCGCCAGCAGCTCTGGATCAGACTCAGCACCCCTCCACTTT
CDR3aa: CASSSGSDSAPLHF
v_gene: TRBV5-1
d_gene: -
j_gene: TRBJ1-6
abundance: -

CDR3nt: TGTGCCAGCAGATCCGACAGGTTGGCCACTGAAGCTTTCTTT
CDR3aa: CASRSDRLATEAFF
v_gene: TRBV7-2
d_gene: -
j_gene: TRBJ1-1
abundance: once

CDR3nt: TGCGCCAGCAGACCCCCGGGCGGATCCGGGGAGCTGTTTTTT
CDR3aa: CASRPPGGSGELFF
v_gene: TRBV4-1
d_gene: -
j_gene: TRBJ2-2
abundance: -

CDR3nt: TGTGCCAGTAGTAGGACGGGACTAGCGGGAATCAGTTTCGAAGATACGCAGTATTTT
CDR3aa: CASSRTGLAGISFEDTQYF
v_gene: TRBV19
d_gene: TRBD2
j_gene: TRBJ2-3
abundance: -

CDR3nt: TGCAGCGCTTCCGTAGGGCTAAATTCCTACGAGCAGTACTTC
CDR3aa: CSASVGLNSYEQYF
v_gene: TRBV29-1
d_gene: -
j_gene: TRBJ2-7
abundance: -

CDR3nt: TGTGCCAGCAGCTTAGATGGTAACCCTACGTCGCAGTACTTC
CDR3aa: CASSLDGNPTSQYF
v_gene: TRBV7-9
d_gene: -
j_gene: TRBJ2-7
abundance: many

CDR3nt: TGCAGCGTCCGAACAGGCCCCTCTATGAACACTGAAGCTTTCTTT
CDR3aa: CSVRTGPSMNTEAFF
v_gene: TRBV29-1
d_gene: -
j_gene: TRBJ1-1
abundance: -

CDR3nt: TGCGCCAGCAGCCAAACTAACACTGAAGCTTTCTTT
CDR3aa: CASSQTNTEAFF
v_gene: TRBV4-1
d_gene: -
j_gene: TRBJ1-1
abundance: -

CDR3nt: TGTGCCAGCAGCAAAAAGGAGCCCCCAGGTTGGACTGGAAACACCATATATTTT
CDR3aa: CASSKKEPPGWTGNTIYF
v_gene: TRBV21-1
d_gene: -
j_gene: TRBJ1-3
abundance: -

CDR3nt: TGTGCCAGCACCTGGTCTGGCAGCTCTAACTATGGCTACACCTTC
CDR3aa: CASTWSGSSNYGYTF
v_gene: TRBV25-1
d_gene: -
j_gene: TRBJ1-2
abundance: -

CDR3nt: TGTGCCAGCAGTTTAACGGACAGGCCCTACTATGGCTACACCTTC
CDR3aa: CASSLTDRPYYGYTF
v_gene: TRBV28
d_gene: TRBD1
j_gene: TRBJ1-2
abundance: -

CDR3nt: TGTGCCAGCAGCCCATCCAACGGAGAACAGCCCCAGCATTTT
CDR3aa: CASSPSNGEQPQHF
v_gene: TRBV6-5
d_gene: -
j_gene: TRBJ1-5
abundance: -

CDR3nt: TGTGCCAGCAGTTTCGCGGGACTTAGCTACACTGAAGCTTTCTTT
CDR3aa: CASSFAGLSYTEAFF
v_gene: TRBV28
d_gene: -
j_gene: TRBJ1-1
abundance: -

CDR3nt: TGCGCCAGCAGCCTACCACGGAGTTCTGCGTCTGGGGCCAACGTCCTGACTTTC
CDR3aa: CASSLPRSSASGANVLTF
v_gene: TRBV4-1
d_gene: -
j_gene: TRBJ2-6
abundance: -

CDR3nt: TGTGCCAGCAGCCTTTGGCGACGGAACCTTAATGAGCAGTTCTTC
CDR3aa: CASSLWRRNLNEQFF
v_gene: TRBV11-2
d_gene: -
j_gene: TRBJ2-1
abundance: -

CDR3nt: TGCGCCAGCAGGGCCGGGACTAGCGTCTCCTACGAGCAGTACTTC
CDR3aa: CASRAGTSVSYEQYF
v_gene: TRBV10-1
d_gene: TRBD2
j_gene: TRBJ2-7
abundance: -

CDR3nt: TGTGCCAGCACCAGTCGGACAGGGTTTTGGACTGAAGCTTTCTTT
CDR3aa: CASTSRTGFWTEAFF
v_gene: TRBV6-1
d_gene: TRBD1
j_gene: TRBJ1-1
abundance: -

CDR3nt: TGTGCCAGCAGTTTAATTCCATCCGAGAACACTGAAGCTTTCTTT
CDR3aa: CASSLIPSENTEAFF
v_gene: TRBV28
d_gene: -
j_gene: TRBJ1-1
abundance: few

CDR3nt: TGTGCCAGCAGTTACTCGTGGGGGGCTGAAGCTTTCTTT
CDR3aa: CASSYSWGAEAFF
v_gene: TRBV6-6
d_gene: -
j_gene: TRBJ1-1
abundance: -

CDR3nt: TGTGCCAGCAGTGAAGATGTTTCCAGGGGTGTGGGTACGCAGTATTTT
CDR3aa: CASSEDVSRGVGTQYF
v_gene: TRBV6-1
d_gene: -
j_gene: TRBJ2-3
abundance: -

CDR3nt: TGTGCCTCGAGTGCTTCGGTAGGTGAGCAGTACTTC
CDR3aa: CASSASVGEQYF
v_gene: TRBV30
d_gene: -
j_gene: TRBJ2-5
abundance: -

CDR3nt: TGTGCCAGCAGCGTAGGAGCAGGGGGGAGAGGGGAGACCCAGTACTTC
CDR3aa: CASSVGAGGRGETQYF
v_gene: TRBV9
d_gene: -
j_gene: TRBJ2-5
abundance: -

CDR3nt: TGTGCCAGCAGGTCCCCCCGGGTAAACGAGCAGTACTTC
CDR3aa: CASRSPRVNEQYF
v_gene: TRBV6-5
d_gene: -
j_gene: TRBJ2-7
abundance: -

CDR3nt: TGCGCCAGCAGCCCCGCCAACAGGGGAGGTGTTGAAAAACTGTTTTTT
CDR3aa: CASSPANRGGVEKLFF
v_gene: TRBV4-1
d_gene: TRBD1
j_gene: TRBJ1-4
abundance: -

CDR3nt: TGTGCCAGCAGTTGGCAGGGGGCGGCTGATGGTGAAGCTTTCTTT
CDR3aa: CASSWQGAADGEAFF
v_gene: TRBV6-1
d_gene: TRBD1
j_gene: TRBJ1-1
abundance: few

CDR3nt: TGCAGTGCTAGTGGGGACACTGAAGCTTTCTTT
CDR3aa: CSASGDTEAFF
v_gene: TRBV20-1
d_gene: -
j_gene: TRBJ1-1
abundance: -

CDR3nt: TGTGCCAGCAGCCGGCCCCCTGGCGGCTCTGGAAACACCATATATTTT
CDR3aa: CASSRPPGGSGNTIYF
v_gene: TRBV4-2
d_gene: -
j_gene: TRBJ1-3
abundance: -

CDR3nt: TGTGCCTGGAGTTCGGGATTTGAAGCTTTCTTT
CDR3aa: CAWSSGFEAFF
v_gene: TRBV30
d_gene: -
j_gene: TRBJ1-1
abundance: few

CDR3nt: TGTGCCAGCAGGACCGGGACAGGGAACTATGGCTACACCTTC
CDR3aa: CASRTGTGNYGYTF
v_gene: TRBV6-6
d_gene: TRBD1
j_gene: TRBJ1-2
abundance: -

CDR3nt: TGCGCCAGCAGCTTGGTTCCCACTAGCGGGAGCTACGAGCAGTACTTC
CDR3aa: CASSLVPTSGSYEQYF
v_gene: TRBV5-1
d_gene: TRBD2
j_gene: TRBJ2-7
abundance: -

CDR3nt: TGTGCCAGCACTAGCGCGCTGAGCTCCTACAATGAGCAGTTCTTC
CDR3aa: CASTSALSSYNEQFF
v_gene: TRBV7-9
d_gene: -
j_gene: TRBJ2-1
abundance: -

CDR3nt: TGTGCCAGCAGTTTACGCTGGGACAGCTCCTACGAGCAGTACTTC
CDR3aa: CASSLRWDSSYEQYF
v_gene: TRBV27
d_gene: TRBD1
j_gene: TRBJ2-7
abundance: -

CDR3nt: TGTGCCAGCAGCCAAGTGGGGGCAGTCCACGAGCAGTACTTC
CDR3aa: CASSQVGAVHEQYF
v_gene: TRBV14
d_gene: -
j_gene: TRBJ2-7
abundance: -

CDR3nt: TGTGCCAGCAGAGACAGGGAAAATTATGGCTACACCTTC
CDR3aa: CASRDRENYGYTF
v_gene: TRBV25-1
d_gene: TRBD1
j_gene: TRBJ1-2
abundance: -

CDR3nt: TGTGCCTGGAGGGCCCTGGGGAACACCGGGGAGCTGTTTTTT
CDR3aa: CAWRALGNTGELFF
v_gene: TRBV30
d_gene: -
j_gene: TRBJ2-2
abundance: -

CDR3nt: TGTGCCAGTAGTATACATTTCGAACTAGCCGACAATGAGCAGTTCTTC
CDR3aa: CASSIHFELADNEQFF
v_gene: TRBV19
d_gene: -
j_gene: TRBJ2-1
abundance: few

CDR3nt: TGTGCCAGCAGTTCACAGGGAAACACCGGGGAGCTGTTTTTT
CDR3aa: CASSSQGNTGELFF
v_gene: TRBV6-1
d_gene: -
j_gene: TRBJ2-2
abundance: -

CDR3nt: TGTGCCAGCAGGGGACAGGGGGGCGAGCCCCAGCATTTT
CDR3aa: CASRGQGGEPQHF
v_gene: TRBV28
d_gene: TRBD1
j_gene: TRBJ1-5
abundance: many